This TCR beta chain was found in a study of T-cell memory formation after mild COVID-19. MiXCR, applied by TCRdb to the 5' RACE reads, yields one record per CDR3 protein. Counted here are 190,000 or so distinct CDR3 sequences, 27% occurring once; the ten biggest clones make up over 9.5%. Germline V lookup: CDR1 SGHAT, CDR2 FQNNGV. The CDR3 is 18 residues long. Trimming removed 4 bases from V and 10 bases from J; junction bases left unmatched: 20. The TCR was taken from an adult woman who had mild COVID-19 (a few samples of this study predate the infection). Cell type and time point are not known. Input material: PBMCs or a T cell subset sorted from them (not recorded which). The chain recombines TRBV11-2 with TRBJ2-1; 9 nucleotides agree with TRBD2. CDR3 amino acids: CASSSPRELAGIKGEQFF. CDR3 bases: TGTGCCAGCAGCTCCCCGAGGGAGCTAGCGGGAATCAAGGGAGAGCAGTTCTTC.